One sample yielded the 17 T cell receptor beta chains listed below, sequenced in a study of blood T cell repertoires in COVID-19. Assay used: immunoSEQ multiplex PCR; TCRdb lists only in-frame clones, some missing. The data contain roughly 200,000 clones, roughly 78% of them singletons. The sequencing sample was made of peripheral blood. Every receptor here comes from a woman aged 80 or older with active or convalescent COVID-19.

The chain recombines TRBV9 with TRBJ1-1; no reliable D call. V was clipped by 0 bases and J by 5 bases, with 23 bases between them. The CDR3 runs 18 residues. Germline V gives CDR1 SGDLS, CDR2 YYNGEE. The DNA for the CDR3 is TGTGCCAGCAGCGTAGACTCGGGGTCCGTTGGGTCTGGGACTGAAGCTTTCTTT. Residues: CASSVDSGSVGSGTEAFF.

The chain joins TRBV5-1 to TRBJ2-5; TRBD1 might be the D (6 bases). Trimming took 4 bases from V and 0 from J, leaving 10 bases between them. The CDR3 sequence is 14 residues long. The germline gives CDR1 SGHRS, CDR2 YFSETQ. The CDR3 loop is CASSERTDQETQYF. The CDR3 DNA follows: TGCGCCAGCAGCGAGCGGACAGACCAAGAGACCCAGTACTTC.

This rearrangement joins TRBV15 to TRBJ2-3, with D tentatively TRBD1 (5 bases). The CDR3 is 13 amino acids. With 4 bases removed from V and 2 bases from J, the gap between germline ends came to 7 bases. The germline V gene has CDR1 LNHNV and CDR2 YYDKDF (reference sequence). CDR3 sequence reads: CATSKGSTDTQYF. CDR3 bases: TGTGCCACCAGCAAGGGGTCCACAGATACGCAGTATTTT.

The table lists this clone with a count of one. The V call is TRBV27, the J call TRBJ1-4; possibly TRBD1 for D (6 bases). The V gene lost 8 bases and the J gene lost 3 bases, with 10 bases spanning the gap. Germline V gives CDR1 MNHEY, CDR2 SMNVEV (reference sequence). The CDR3 totals 13 residues. The CDR3 is CASGRGPNEKLFF. The CDR3 region has the DNA TGTGCCAGCGGCAGGGGTCCTAATGAAAAACTGTTTTTT.

V and J are TRBV5-1 and TRBJ1-6; D possibly corresponds to TRBD1 (5 bases). This CDR3 comprises 15 residues. Germline V gene lookup returns CDR1 SGHRS and CDR2 YFSETQ. Trimming took off 4 bases at V and 6 bases at J, with 14 bases between the two ends. The CDR3: CASSVDRNGNSPLHF. In DNA form, the CDR3 reads TGCGCCAGCAGCGTCGACAGAAATGGTAATTCACCCCTCCACTTT.

The V gene is TRBV5-8, the J gene TRBJ2-3, with D hard to call. Between the trimmed V and J ends, which lost 6 bases and 3 bases, there was a span of 17 bases. Germline V gene data show CDR1 as SGHTS and CDR2 as YDEGEE. This CDR3 has 15 residues. The DNA for the CDR3 is TGTGCCAGCAAAGAAGAAACATTGCTGACAGATACGCAGTATTTT. Its protein is CASKEETLLTDTQYF.

V and J are TRBV7-8 and TRBJ1-2, with a weak D call TRBD1 (6 bases). CDR1 is SGHVS and CDR2 is FQNEAQ in the germline V gene. This CDR3 is built from 15 residues. The V end was cut by 6 bases, the J end by 3 bases, with 17 bases between. DNA for the CDR3: TGTGCCAGCAGGTTGGTGACAGGTCTTCACTATGGCTACACCTTC. This codes for CASRLVTGLHYGYTF.

This clone has just one count. The chain links TRBV7-2 to TRBJ2-7; TRBD1 is a possible D gene (5 bases). The CDR3 is made up of 15 amino acids. The germline V gene has CDR1 SGHTA and CDR2 FQGNSA. Trimming took off 0 bases at V and 4 bases at J, with 13 bases between the two ends. CDR3 sequence: CASSLAGAKGYEQYF. DNA for the CDR3: TGTGCCAGCAGCTTAGCAGGGGCTAAGGGTTACGAGCAGTACTTC.

The chain recombines TRBV6-5 with TRBJ1-5; TRBD1 agrees at 10 bases. Germline CDR1 is MNHEY and CDR2 is SVGAGI. The CDR3 runs to 14 residues. Germline trimming cut 8 bases from V and 6 bases from J; bases unmatched to any gene: 7. CDR3 region: CASGGQGMRQPQHF. DNA for the CDR3: TGTGCCAGCGGGGGACAGGGGATGCGTCAGCCCCAGCATTTT.

This CDR3 is CASSSDHGDTPYEQYF. The CDR3 DNA sequence: TGTGCCAGCAGCTCAGATCATGGGGACACACCCTACGAGCAGTACTTC. The chain is built from TRBV7-6 and TRBJ2-7; TRBD1 might be the D (6 bases). The CDR3 has 16 amino acids. V gave up 4 bases and J gave up 2 bases, with 18 bases separating them. The germline gives CDR1 SGHVS, CDR2 FNYEAQ.

The J gene is TRBJ1-6, the V gene TRBV19; possible D gene TRBD1, 6 bases. Trimming took off 5 bases at V and 2 bases at J, with 16 bases between the two ends. The length of the CDR3 is 17 residues. Germline lookup yields CDR1 LNHDA and CDR2 SQIVND (reference sequence). CDR3 region: CASSAYRAGTYNSPLHF. The CDR3 DNA follows: TGTGCCAGTAGTGCCTACAGGGCAGGAACCTATAATTCACCCCTCCACTTT.

This clone was seen a few times. V gene TRBV5-4 combines with J gene TRBJ2-7, with 7 bases fitting TRBD1. V was clipped by 4 bases and J by 2 bases; unmatched bases: 6. Germline V gene lookup returns CDR1 SGHNT and CDR2 YYREEE (reference sequence). CDR3 length equals 14 residues. The DNA of the CDR3 is TGTGCCAGCAGCCGGGACAGTTCTACCTACGAGCAGTACTTC. It is translated as CASSRDSSTYEQYF.

The rearrangement links TRBV14 to TRBJ2-5, with a possible D match to TRBD2 (5 bases). Trimming removed 0 bases from V and 7 bases from J, with 9 bases in between. Germline V CDR1 and CDR2: SGHDN, FVKESK. CDR3 size: 13 residues. CDR3 in DNA: TGTGCCAGCAGCCAAGACCCCGAGGGGACCCAGTACTTC. The encoded protein is CASSQDPEGTQYF.

The V call is TRBV5-4, the J call TRBJ2-2, with a tentative D call TRBD1 (6 bases). The CDR3 extends over 16 amino acids. Trimming cost V 5 bases and J 0 bases, with 14 bases left between them. Germline V gene sequence: CDR1 SGHNT, CDR2 YYREEE (reference sequence). CDR3: CASRHRARANTGELFF. CDR3 bases: TGTGCCAGCAGGCACAGGGCCCGCGCGAACACCGGGGAGCTGTTTTTT.

The genes are TRBV29-1 and TRBJ2-1; D is perhaps TRBD2 (5 bases). V was trimmed by 2 bases and J by 4 bases, leaving 18 bases between them. The CDR3 sequence is 16 residues long. The germline CDR1 and CDR2 sequences are SQVTM and ANQGSEA. The CDR3 protein is CSVERSEVGGYNEQFF. The CDR3 DNA reads TGCAGCGTTGAACGGAGCGAGGTAGGAGGTTACAATGAGCAGTTCTTC.

The V and J genes are TRBV7-2 and TRBJ1-3; 8 positions match TRBD1. The J segment lost 3 bases and the V segment lost 5 bases, leaving 6 bases of the junction unmatched. Germline V CDR1 and CDR2: SGHTA, FQGNSA. The CDR3 has 15 residues. In DNA form, the CDR3 reads TGTGCCAGCAGCCTCTCCGGGACAGGTGGAAACACCATATATTTT. It translates to CASSLSGTGGNTIYF. Drawing the rest from reference TRBV7-2 and TRBJ1-3, the complete variable domain is GAGVSQSPSNKVTEKGKDVELRCDPISGHTALYWYRQSLGQGLEFLIYFQGNSAPDKSGLPSDRFSAERTGGSVSTLTIQRTQQEDSAVYLCASSLSGTGGNTIYFGEGSWLTVV.

The chain couples TRBV7-6 to TRBJ2-3, with 7 bases that match TRBD1. The V gene's germline CDR1 is SGHVS and CDR2 FNYEAQ. The CDR3 spans 16 residues. V lost 4 bases, J lost 2 bases, and 9 bases stayed unmatched. Here the CDR3 DNA reads TGTGCCAGCAGCTCCCCCGAGACAGGGACCACAGATACGCAGTATTTT. Its protein is CASSSPETGTTDTQYF.